The 28 T cell receptor beta chains below all came from one sample that was sequenced in a study of blood T cell repertoires in COVID-19. The method was immunoSEQ multiplex PCR; TCRdb's version includes in-frame clones alone and lacks a portion of them. The sample carries roughly 70,000 clones, 89% recorded once. The specimen was peripheral blood. All receptors come from a man between 60 and 75 years old with acute or convalescent COVID-19.

The DNA for the CDR3 is TGCGCCAGCAGCTTGGGATCTAGGACCGGGGAGCTGTTTTTT. Translating gives CASSLGSRTGELFF. This sequence joins TRBV5-1 and TRBJ2-2; D gene ambiguous. CDR3 length equals 14 residues. The germline gives CDR1 SGHRS, CDR2 YFSETQ. Trimming left V 0 bases short and J 5 bases short, with 8 bases between.

The CDR3 is CASSQDLAVALFSGNTIYF. The CDR3 coding sequence is TGTGCCAGCAGCCAAGATCTGGCGGTAGCCCTATTCTCTGGAAACACCATATATTTT. The rearrangement uses TRBV4-2 and TRBJ1-3, with no clear D. V dropped 0 bases and J dropped 0 bases, with 18 bases sitting between them. The CDR3 is 19 amino acids. Germline CDR1 is LGHNA and CDR2 is YNFKEQ.

The chain links TRBV6-5 to TRBJ1-4; 7 bases are a match to TRBD1. Trimming cost V 6 bases and J 7 bases; bases outside gene matches: 11. The germline V gene encodes CDR1 MNHEY and CDR2 SVGAGI. This CDR3 is 15 amino acids long. CDR3 nucleotides: TGTGCCAGCAGGCACCGACAGGGCGAAGGTGAAAAACTGTTTTTT. Protein product: CASRHRQGEGEKLFF.

This clone was observed once. The rearrangement joins TRBV9 to TRBJ1-1; 10 nucleotides align to TRBD1. With 3 bases clipped from V and 4 bases from J, the junction kept 18 bases outside the gene matches. Germline values: CDR1 SGDLS, CDR2 YYNGEE. CDR3 length equals 19 residues. In DNA form, the CDR3 reads TGTGCCAGCAGCGCAGGGGTTGGACAGGGGGGTAGTCTGGGCACTGAAGCTTTCTTT. Amino acid sequence: CASSAGVGQGGSLGTEAFF.

This clone was seen only once. The rearrangement uses TRBV6-5 and TRBJ2-7; TRBD2 is a possible D gene (6 bases). V gave up 2 bases and J gave up 5 bases, with 19 bases separating them. This CDR3 is 16 amino acids long. The germline V gene has CDR1 MNHEY and CDR2 SVGAGI. CDR3 protein: CASSYEPEGPTHEQYF. The CDR3 DNA sequence: TGTGCCAGCAGTTACGAGCCGGAGGGTCCGACCCACGAGCAGTACTTC.

J is TRBJ1-6 and V is TRBV5-1; no clear D gene. V lost 0 bases and J 7 bases, leaving 11 bases between the germline ends. The CDR3 has 15 residues. Germline CDR1 SGHRS, CDR2 YFSETQ. The CDR3 DNA reads as TGCGCCAGCAGCTTGGCCGAGGGTAGCAATTCACCCCTCCACTTT. Protein: CASSLAEGSNSPLHF.

The chain links TRBV27 to TRBJ1-1; no firm D call. V gave up 5 bases and J gave up 2 bases, with 15 bases separating them. The CDR3 sequence is 15 residues long. CDR1 and CDR2 from the germline V gene are MNHEY and SMNVEV (reference sequence). The CDR3: CASSPEYRFNTEAFF. CDR3 coding DNA: TGTGCCAGCAGTCCCGAGTATCGGTTTAACACTGAAGCTTTCTTT.

V usage is TRBV6-5 and J usage is TRBJ1-6; D is ambiguous. V lost 6 bases to trimming and J lost 10 bases, with 10 bases between them. There are 12 residues in the CDR3. Germline V gene lookup returns CDR1 MNHEY and CDR2 SVGAGI. In DNA, the CDR3 is TGTGCCAGCAGCCTAGGACTCTCACCCCTCCACTTT. Translated: CASSLGLSPLHF.

This clone was seen just once. The chain joins TRBV15 to TRBJ2-7; tentative D call: TRBD2 (6 bases). This CDR3 region has 15 residues. CDR1 LNHNV and CDR2 YYDKDF come from the germline V gene (reference sequence). V was clipped by 3 bases and J by 3 bases, with 15 bases between them. CDR3 sequence: CATSSGRTSNYEQYF. In DNA form, the CDR3 reads TGTGCCACCAGCAGTGGGAGGACTTCGAACTACGAGCAGTACTTC. The full variable domain, rest sourced from reference TRBV15 and TRBJ2-7, is DAMVIQNPRYQVTQFGKPVTLSCSQTLNHNVMYWYQQKSSQAPKLLFHYYDKDFNNEADTPDNFQSRRPNTSFCFLDIRSPGLGDTAMYLCATSSGRTSNYEQYFGPGTRLTVT.

The rearrangement uses TRBV7-6 and TRBJ2-3, with 7 bases that match TRBD1. Germline V gene sequence: CDR1 SGHVS, CDR2 FNYEAQ. The CDR3 covers 15 residues. V lost 3 bases to trimming and J lost 0 bases; unmatched junction nucleotides: 3. This CDR3 is CASSFKGASTDTQYF. The CDR3 coding sequence is TGTGCCAGCAGCTTCAAGGGGGCTAGCACAGATACGCAGTATTTT.

The gene calls are TRBV5-5 and TRBJ1-2, with 7 bases aligning to TRBD1. The CDR3 has 15 amino acids. Germline CDR1 reads SGHKS; CDR2 reads YYEKEE (reference sequence). The J segment lost 2 bases and the V segment lost 2 bases, leaving 6 bases of the junction unmatched. CDR3 in amino acids: CASSFTGESNYGYTF. Written as DNA, the CDR3 is TGTGCCAGCAGCTTTACAGGGGAGTCCAACTATGGCTACACCTTC.

J is TRBJ2-2 and V is TRBV18, with D unclear. This CDR3 spans 11 amino acids. CDR1 KGHSH and CDR2 LQKENI come from the germline V gene. V lost 5 bases to trimming and J lost 8 bases, with 6 bases between them. CDR3 amino acids: CASSITGELFF. CDR3 sequence (DNA): TGTGCCAGCTCAATTACTGGGGAGCTGTTTTTT.

V gene TRBV29-1 combines with J gene TRBJ1-1; D ambiguous. The V end was cut by 0 bases, the J end by 11 bases, with 16 bases between. The CDR3 runs 13 residues. The germline V gene has CDR1 SQVTM and CDR2 ANQGSEA. CDR3: CSVEDLGPGSAFF. The CDR3 nucleotides are TGCAGCGTTGAAGACCTTGGGCCGGGGTCTGCTTTCTTT.

This clone was observed once. The CDR3 protein is CASSVGHMNTEAFF. CDR3 in DNA: TGTGCCAGCAGCGTTGGACACATGAACACTGAAGCTTTCTTT. The J gene is TRBJ1-1, the V gene TRBV9, with a possible D match to TRBD1 (5 bases). Germline CDR1 reads SGDLS; CDR2 reads YYNGEE. V was pared by 2 bases and J by 0 bases, with 8 bases between. This CDR3 comprises 14 residues.

This sequence joins TRBV2 and TRBJ1-6; the D is unclear. Looked up from germline, CDR1 is SNHLY and CDR2 is FYNNEI. The CDR3 sequence is 14 residues long. The ends were cut back, 2 bases at V and 7 bases at J, with 9 bases in the middle. CDR3: CASSELPGNSPLHF. The CDR3 DNA follows: TGTGCCAGCAGTGAACTCCCGGGGAATTCACCCCTCCACTTT.

The CDR3, as DNA: TGTGCCAGCCGCGGGGTTAGCTCCTACAATGAGCAGTTCTTC. Translating it yields CASRGVSSYNEQFF. The genes are TRBV2 and TRBJ2-1; D might be TRBD2 (6 bases). V gave up 8 bases and J gave up 0 bases, with 11 bases separating them. The CDR3 runs 14 residues. Germline V CDR1 and CDR2: SNHLY, FYNNEI.

The CDR3 loop reads CASGPGQGSYEQYF. In nucleotides, the CDR3 is TGTGCTAGTGGTCCGGGACAGGGTTCCTACGAGCAGTACTTC. This rearrangement joins TRBV12-5 to TRBJ2-7; 9 bases fit TRBD1. This CDR3 comprises 14 residues. Germline V gene sequence: CDR1 LGHNT, CDR2 FRNRAP. V dropped 5 bases and J dropped 1; count of bases not matched to a gene: 3. Full variable domain (outside the CDR3, taken from reference TRBV12-5 and TRBJ2-7): DARVTQTPRHKVTEMGQEVTMRCQPILGHNTVFWYRQTMMQGLELLAYFRNRAPLDDSGMPKDRFSAEMPDATLATLKIQPSEPRDSAVYFCASGPGQGSYEQYFGPGTRLTVT.

The genes are TRBV7-9 and TRBJ2-7, with a possible D match to TRBD2 (5 bases). Trimming took off 1 base at V and 2 bases at J, with 15 bases between the two ends. The CDR3 spans 16 residues. Germline-derived CDR1 and CDR2 are SEHNR and FQNEAQ (reference sequence). The CDR3 protein is CASSLVLGVAAYEQYF. Here the CDR3 DNA reads TGTGCCAGCAGCTTAGTACTGGGAGTGGCGGCCTACGAGCAGTACTTC.

CDR3 sequence reads: CATSDPVAGANSGANVLTF. The CDR3 DNA reads TGTGCCACCAGTGATCCCGTTGCAGGGGCCAACTCTGGGGCCAACGTCCTGACTTTC. The V gene is TRBV24-1, the J gene TRBJ2-6; TRBD1 might be the D (6 bases). Germline V CDR1 and CDR2: KGHDR, SFDVKD. Trimming took off 3 bases at V and 0 bases at J, with 17 bases between the two ends. The CDR3 extends over 19 amino acids.

The chain combines TRBV5-6 with TRBJ1-2; TRBD1 is a possible D gene (6 bases). The V gene's germline CDR1 is SGHDT and CDR2 YYEEEE. The V gene lost 4 bases and the J gene lost 8 bases, with 21 bases spanning the gap. The CDR3 contains 15 residues. This CDR3 reads CASSPLDRLSAGYTF. The CDR3 DNA follows: TGTGCCAGCAGCCCTTTAGACAGGTTGTCGGCCGGCTACACCTTC.

The V call is TRBV24-1, the J call TRBJ2-3, with 7 bases that match TRBD1. CDR3 length: 12 amino acids. Germline V gene lookup returns CDR1 KGHDR and CDR2 SFDVKD. V was clipped by 5 bases and J by 13 bases; unmatched bases: 8. CDR3 DNA sequence: TGTGCCACCAGTGGCCGACAGGGAGTTGAGTATTTT. Translated: CATSGRQGVEYF.

V and J are TRBV7-9 and TRBJ2-3; TRBD1 might be the D (5 bases). V lost 2 bases, J lost 13 bases, and 16 bases lay in between. Per germline, CDR1 SEHNR and CDR2 FQNEAQ (reference sequence). This CDR3 spans 13 amino acids. The CDR3 sequence: CASSLKKETEKYF. CDR3 bases: TGTGCCAGCAGCTTAAAAAAGGAGACAGAAAAGTATTTT.

The gene calls are TRBV19 and TRBJ1-1; D not certain. The CDR3 contains 14 residues. With 3 bases removed from V and 6 bases from J, the gap between germline ends came to 14 bases. Germline V gene lookup returns CDR1 LNHDA and CDR2 SQIVND (reference sequence). In nucleotides, the CDR3 is TGTGCCAGTAGTATCGTGGGCCCCGGTGCTGAAGCTTTCTTT. Translating it yields CASSIVGPGAEAFF. Full variable domain (missing parts from reference TRBV19 and TRBJ1-1): DGGITQSPKYLFRKEGQNVTLSCEQNLNHDAMYWYRQDPGQGLRLIYYSQIVNDFQKGDIAEGYSVSREKKESFPLTVTSAQKNPTAFYLCASSIVGPGAEAFFGQGTRLTVV.

In nucleotides, the CDR3 is TGCGCCAGCAGCTTGGTGGGTCTAGGGGCACAAGAGACCCAGTACTTC. Translated: CASSLVGLGAQETQYF. The gene calls are TRBV5-1 and TRBJ2-5; tentative D call: TRBD1 (5 bases). The CDR3 is made up of 16 amino acids. The germline V and J ends were trimmed by 0 bases and 2 bases, with 14 bases remaining between them. Per germline, CDR1 SGHRS and CDR2 YFSETQ.

The DNA for the CDR3 is TGCGCCAGCAGTTGGGACAGGGGGAGCTCCTATAATTCACCCCTCCACTTT. Protein: CASSWDRGSSYNSPLHF. The chain carries TRBV10-1 and TRBJ1-6; 11 nucleotides line up with TRBD1. From germline, CDR1 is WNHNN and CDR2 SYGVQD (reference sequence). The CDR3 covers 17 residues. The junction had 3 bases not matched to a gene; V was cut back by 5 bases and J by 0 bases.

The chain employs TRBV28 and TRBJ1-6, with 9 bases identical to TRBD1. This CDR3 spans 15 amino acids. Germline CDR1 and CDR2: MDHEN and SYDVKM. V trimming: 6 bases; J trimming: 8 bases; junction bases outside the gene matches: 8. This chain's CDR3 is CASRSPGQGDSPLHF. CDR3 DNA: TGTGCCAGCAGGTCCCCGGGACAGGGCGATTCACCCCTCCACTTT.

CDR3 region: CASSPVNQPQHF. The CDR3 DNA reads as TGTGCCAGTAGTCCGGTTAATCAGCCCCAGCATTTT. The V call is TRBV19, the J call TRBJ1-5; D ambiguous. The CDR3 extends over 12 amino acids. With 5 bases removed from V and 4 bases from J, the gap between germline ends came to 6 bases. CDR1 is LNHDA, CDR2 SQIVND, per germline (reference sequence).

The chain couples TRBV2 to TRBJ1-6; no definite D call. Germline loops: CDR1 SNHLY, CDR2 FYNNEI. The CDR3 sequence is 12 residues long. With 4 bases removed from V and 9 bases from J, the gap between germline ends came to 7 bases. The chain's CDR3 is CASSGGSSPLHF. CDR3 bases: TGTGCCAGCAGTGGCGGGAGTTCACCCCTCCACTTT.